This is a list of T cell receptor beta chains from one sample in a study of blood T cell repertoires in COVID-19. TCRdb keeps only in-frame clones here, not all; method: immunoSEQ multiplex PCR. The data hold under 400,000 clones, with more than 75% observed a single time. The sequenced material came from PBMCs or T cells enriched from blood (not recorded which). These receptors were collected from a man aged 35 to 55 in a cohort exposed to, infected with or recovered from COVID-19 (not recorded which). CDR3s include the opening cysteine and the closing phenylalanine or tryptophan. The D gene is left open where the match is weak. Size is stated for part of the rows, as once, few or many counts, or as a class when the clone is expanded.

j_call: TRBJ2-5; d_call: -; v_call: TRBV2; clone_size: -; cdr3_aa: CASRGTPEGTQYF; cdr3_nt: TGTGCCAGCAGGGGGACACCGGAAGGGACCCAGTACTTC
j_call: TRBJ2-1; d_call: TRBD1; v_call: TRBV7-3; clone_size: -; cdr3_aa: CASSFTGTVDNEQFF; cdr3_nt: TGTGCCAGCAGCTTTACCGGGACAGTTGATAATGAGCAGTTCTTC
j_call: TRBJ1-1; d_call: -; v_call: TRBV11-1; clone_size: -; cdr3_aa: CASSPPTRITFF; cdr3_nt: TGTGCCAGCAGCCCCCCGACACGGATTACTTTCTTT
j_call: TRBJ2-1; d_call: TRBD2; v_call: TRBV7-3; clone_size: -; cdr3_aa: CASSLLAGADNEQFF; cdr3_nt: TGTGCCAGCAGCCTACTAGCGGGAGCGGACAATGAGCAGTTCTTC
j_call: TRBJ2-1; d_call: -; v_call: TRBV21-1; clone_size: once; cdr3_aa: CASSKGRVGDNEQFF; cdr3_nt: TGTGCCAGCAGCAAGGGGAGGGTGGGTGACAATGAGCAGTTCTTC
j_call: TRBJ2-7; d_call: -; v_call: TRBV6-5; clone_size: -; cdr3_aa: CASSYSPSEPYEQYF; cdr3_nt: TGTGCCAGCAGTTACTCGCCTAGCGAACCCTACGAGCAGTACTTC
j_call: TRBJ1-1; d_call: -; v_call: TRBV28; clone_size: -; cdr3_aa: CASSLGRLNTEAFF; cdr3_nt: TGTGCCAGCAGTTTGGGCCGACTGAACACTGAAGCTTTCTTT
j_call: TRBJ2-1; d_call: -; v_call: TRBV9; clone_size: few; cdr3_aa: CASSVRGAGRGSSYNEQFF; cdr3_nt: TGTGCCAGCAGCGTAAGAGGCGCTGGTCGAGGGAGCTCCTACAATGAGCAGTTCTTC
j_call: TRBJ2-5; d_call: TRBD2; v_call: TRBV5-1; clone_size: -; cdr3_aa: CASSLGGREETQYF; cdr3_nt: TGCGCCAGCAGCTTGGGAGGGAGGGAAGAGACCCAGTACTTC
j_call: TRBJ1-1; d_call: -; v_call: TRBV5-4; clone_size: -; cdr3_aa: CASSLGLQGQNTEAFF; cdr3_nt: TGTGCCAGCAGCTTGGGCCTTCAGGGCCAGAACACTGAAGCTTTCTTT
j_call: TRBJ2-1; d_call: -; v_call: TRBV3-1/TRBV3-2; clone_size: -; cdr3_aa: CASSRGGVGNEQFF; cdr3_nt: TGTGCCAGCAGCCGGGGCGGGGTGGGGAATGAGCAGTTCTTC
j_call: TRBJ2-3; d_call: TRBD2; v_call: TRBV5-4; clone_size: -; cdr3_aa: CASSLSSGTSTDTQYF; cdr3_nt: TGTGCCAGCAGCTTGTCTAGCGGAACTAGCACAGATACGCAGTATTTT
j_call: TRBJ1-5; d_call: -; v_call: TRBV7-9; clone_size: -; cdr3_aa: CASSLGDRGPQHF; cdr3_nt: TGTGCCAGCAGCTTAGGTGATAGGGGGCCCCAGCATTTT
j_call: TRBJ2-2; d_call: -; v_call: TRBV5-1; clone_size: few; cdr3_aa: CASSLFDRRTGELFF; cdr3_nt: TGCGCCAGCAGCTTGTTCGACAGAAGGACCGGGGAGCTGTTTTTT
j_call: TRBJ1-2; d_call: -; v_call: TRBV25-1; clone_size: -; cdr3_aa: CASSEGREFDGYTF; cdr3_nt: TGTGCCAGCAGTGAAGGAAGGGAGTTCGATGGCTACACCTTC
j_call: TRBJ1-4; d_call: -; v_call: TRBV19; clone_size: once; cdr3_aa: CASRWDTNEKLFF; cdr3_nt: TGTGCCAGTAGATGGGACACAAATGAAAAACTGTTTTTT
j_call: TRBJ2-3; d_call: TRBD2; v_call: TRBV5-1; clone_size: -; cdr3_aa: CASSRIAGGTDTQYF; cdr3_nt: TGCGCCAGCAGCAGGATAGCGGGAGGTACAGATACGCAGTATTTT
j_call: TRBJ1-3; d_call: TRBD1; v_call: TRBV19; clone_size: -; cdr3_aa: CASSLRTGRNSGNTIYF; cdr3_nt: TGTGCCAGTAGTTTGAGGACAGGGAGGAACTCTGGAAACACCATATATTTT
j_call: TRBJ2-5; d_call: TRBD2; v_call: TRBV9; clone_size: once; cdr3_aa: CASSPGGLAGVREAQYF; cdr3_nt: TGTGCCAGCAGCCCTGGCGGACTAGCGGGAGTAAGAGAGGCCCAGTACTTC
j_call: TRBJ2-5; d_call: TRBD1; v_call: TRBV19; clone_size: -; cdr3_aa: CASSPIGTGETETQYF; cdr3_nt: TGTGCCAGTAGCCCCATCGGGACAGGGGAGACAGAGACCCAGTACTTC
j_call: TRBJ1-5; d_call: -; v_call: TRBV3-1/TRBV3-2; clone_size: -; cdr3_aa: CASSQTGGLSNQPQHF; cdr3_nt: TGTGCCAGCAGCCAGACGGGCGGACTTAGCAATCAGCCCCAGCATTTT
j_call: TRBJ2-7; d_call: TRBD2; v_call: TRBV29-1; clone_size: -; cdr3_aa: CSVGLAGAEQYF; cdr3_nt: TGCAGCGTTGGCCTAGCGGGAGCCGAGCAGTACTTC
j_call: TRBJ1-2; d_call: -; v_call: TRBV6-5; clone_size: -; cdr3_aa: CASSYSAGDHGYTF; cdr3_nt: TGTGCCAGCAGTTACTCCGCAGGGGATCATGGCTACACCTTC
j_call: TRBJ2-5; d_call: TRBD2; v_call: TRBV9; clone_size: -; cdr3_aa: CASRPSGRDQETQYF; cdr3_nt: TGTGCCAGTAGGCCCTCAGGGAGGGATCAAGAGACCCAGTACTTC
j_call: TRBJ2-6; d_call: -; v_call: TRBV5-6; clone_size: -; cdr3_aa: CASSRRVGSGANVLTF; cdr3_nt: TGTGCCAGCAGCCGGAGGGTTGGATCTGGGGCCAACGTCCTGACTTTC
j_call: TRBJ1-4; d_call: -; v_call: TRBV3-1/TRBV3-2; clone_size: -; cdr3_aa: CASSRGSQNEKLFF; cdr3_nt: TGTGCCAGCAGCCGAGGCAGCCAAAATGAAAAACTGTTTTTT
j_call: TRBJ1-3; d_call: -; v_call: TRBV2; clone_size: -; cdr3_aa: CASSDGRLGASGNTIYF; cdr3_nt: TGTGCCAGCAGTGATGGCCGCTTGGGGGCTTCTGGAAACACCATATATTTT
j_call: TRBJ2-7; d_call: TRBD1; v_call: TRBV6-6; clone_size: once; cdr3_aa: CASSPRDRGSYEQYF; cdr3_nt: TGTGCCAGCAGTCCTCGGGACAGGGGCTCCTACGAGCAGTACTTC
j_call: TRBJ1-2; d_call: TRBD1; v_call: TRBV28; clone_size: once; cdr3_aa: CASSTGQGWYGYTF; cdr3_nt: TGTGCCAGCAGCACAGGACAGGGCTGGTATGGCTACACCTTC
j_call: TRBJ2-5; d_call: TRBD1; v_call: TRBV6-1; clone_size: -; cdr3_aa: CASSEGQGETQYF; cdr3_nt: TGTGCCAGCAGTGAAGGACAGGGAGAGACCCAGTACTTC
j_call: TRBJ2-7; d_call: TRBD1; v_call: TRBV7-9; clone_size: -; cdr3_aa: CASSTGQGASEQYF; cdr3_nt: TGTGCCAGCAGCACCGGACAGGGGGCAAGCGAGCAGTACTTC
j_call: TRBJ2-7; d_call: TRBD2; v_call: TRBV27; clone_size: -; cdr3_aa: CASSMGLADSYEQYF; cdr3_nt: TGTGCCAGCAGTATGGGACTAGCGGACTCCTACGAGCAGTACTTC
j_call: TRBJ1-4; d_call: -; v_call: TRBV7-8; clone_size: -; cdr3_aa: CASSPRASGATNEKLFF; cdr3_nt: TGTGCCAGCAGCCCCAGAGCCTCGGGTGCAACTAATGAAAAACTGTTTTTT
j_call: TRBJ2-5; d_call: -; v_call: TRBV24-1; clone_size: -; cdr3_aa: CAAGGSRETQYF; cdr3_nt: TGTGCCGCCGGGGGTAGTCGGGAGACCCAGTACTTC
j_call: TRBJ1-2; d_call: -; v_call: TRBV19; clone_size: -; cdr3_aa: CASTTGRAVNYGYTF; cdr3_nt: TGTGCCAGTACTACAGGGAGAGCTGTAAACTATGGCTACACCTTC
j_call: TRBJ2-7; d_call: -; v_call: TRBV2; clone_size: -; cdr3_aa: CASNGRGPYEQYF; cdr3_nt: TGTGCCAGCAATGGCAGGGGCCCCTACGAGCAGTACTTC
j_call: TRBJ2-2; d_call: TRBD1; v_call: TRBV6-5; clone_size: once; cdr3_aa: CASRRDRSTGELFF; cdr3_nt: TGTGCCAGCAGACGGGACAGGTCCACCGGGGAGCTGTTTTTT
j_call: TRBJ1-3; d_call: TRBD1; v_call: TRBV27; clone_size: -; cdr3_aa: CASSMGQGDLGGNTIYF; cdr3_nt: TGTGCCAGCAGCATGGGACAGGGGGATCTAGGAGGAAACACCATATATTTT
j_call: TRBJ2-1; d_call: TRBD2; v_call: TRBV29-1; clone_size: -; cdr3_aa: CSVEVGLAGYNEQFF; cdr3_nt: TGCAGCGTTGAAGTAGGGCTAGCGGGATACAATGAGCAGTTCTTC
j_call: TRBJ2-5; d_call: TRBD1; v_call: TRBV7-2; clone_size: -; cdr3_aa: CASSLWTGGRETQYF; cdr3_nt: TGTGCCAGCAGCCTCTGGACAGGGGGCAGGGAGACCCAGTACTTC
j_call: TRBJ2-1; d_call: -; v_call: TRBV19; clone_size: -; cdr3_aa: CASSIAGNYNEQFF; cdr3_nt: TGTGCCAGTAGTATAGCAGGGAACTACAATGAGCAGTTCTTC
j_call: TRBJ2-1; d_call: TRBD2; v_call: TRBV20-1; clone_size: -; cdr3_aa: CSASSGLAGNEQFF; cdr3_nt: TGCAGTGCTAGTTCCGGACTAGCGGGCAATGAGCAGTTCTTC
j_call: TRBJ2-3; d_call: TRBD1; v_call: TRBV5-1; clone_size: -; cdr3_aa: CASSPRQGSTDTQYF; cdr3_nt: TGCGCCAGCAGCCCTAGACAGGGTAGCACAGATACGCAGTATTTT
j_call: TRBJ1-1; d_call: TRBD1; v_call: TRBV12-5; clone_size: -; cdr3_aa: CASGLNLGQGDTEAFF; cdr3_nt: TGTGCTAGTGGTTTGAACCTAGGACAGGGGGACACTGAAGCTTTCTTT
j_call: TRBJ2-7; d_call: TRBD1; v_call: TRBV5-1; clone_size: -; cdr3_aa: CASSFGQVATGEQYF; cdr3_nt: TGCGCCAGCAGCTTTGGACAGGTGGCCACTGGCGAGCAGTACTTC
j_call: TRBJ1-1; d_call: -; v_call: TRBV5-1; clone_size: -; cdr3_aa: CASSSAGLGTEAFF; cdr3_nt: TGCGCCAGCAGCTCCGCAGGGTTGGGCACTGAAGCTTTCTTT
j_call: TRBJ1-5; d_call: -; v_call: TRBV19; clone_size: -; cdr3_aa: CASSIASGLGNQPQHF; cdr3_nt: TGTGCCAGTAGTATAGCTTCGGGGTTGGGGAATCAGCCCCAGCATTTT
j_call: TRBJ1-2; d_call: -; v_call: TRBV3-1/TRBV3-2; clone_size: -; cdr3_aa: CASSQDRGRGGYTF; cdr3_nt: TGTGCCAGCAGCCAAGATCGCGGCAGGGGTGGCTACACCTTC
j_call: TRBJ2-7; d_call: -; v_call: TRBV27; clone_size: -; cdr3_aa: CASSREGAQYF; cdr3_nt: TGTGCCAGCAGCCGCGAGGGAGCCCAGTACTTC
j_call: TRBJ1-5; d_call: TRBD1; v_call: TRBV7-8; clone_size: -; cdr3_aa: CASSSDRTNSNQPQHF; cdr3_nt: TGTGCCAGCAGCTCGGACAGGACGAATAGCAATCAGCCCCAGCATTTT
j_call: TRBJ2-7; d_call: TRBD2; v_call: TRBV7-8; clone_size: -; cdr3_aa: CASSFDGTSDYEQYF; cdr3_nt: TGTGCCAGCAGCTTCGATGGGACTAGCGATTACGAGCAGTACTTC
j_call: TRBJ1-1; d_call: TRBD1; v_call: TRBV20-1; clone_size: once; cdr3_aa: CSVTQGAEAFF; cdr3_nt: TGCAGTGTTACACAGGGGGCGGAAGCTTTCTTT
j_call: TRBJ1-1; d_call: TRBD1; v_call: TRBV10-1; clone_size: once; cdr3_aa: CASSVKGTAEAFF; cdr3_nt: TGCGCCAGCAGTGTAAAAGGGACAGCAGAAGCTTTCTTT
j_call: TRBJ2-1; d_call: TRBD2; v_call: TRBV13; clone_size: -; cdr3_aa: CASSSPGLAGAHEQFF; cdr3_nt: TGTGCCAGCAGCTCCCCGGGGTTAGCGGGAGCGCATGAGCAGTTCTTC
j_call: TRBJ2-1; d_call: TRBD2; v_call: TRBV5-6; clone_size: -; cdr3_aa: CASSLALAGGGEQFF; cdr3_nt: TGTGCCAGCAGCTTGGCCTTGGCGGGAGGGGGCGAGCAGTTCTTC
j_call: TRBJ2-1; d_call: TRBD2; v_call: TRBV6-1; clone_size: -; cdr3_aa: CASSAAGAYNEQFF; cdr3_nt: TGTGCCAGCAGTGCAGCGGGAGCCTACAATGAGCAGTTCTTC